The clone carrying this TCR beta chain was seen many times. The CDR3 totals 14 residues. Trimming left V 7 bases short and J 7 bases short, with 17 bases between. Germline V gene lookup returns CDR1 DFQATT and CDR2 SNEGSKA (reference sequence). The data are from a study of patients and donors after allogeneic stem cell transplantation. TCRdb processed the RT-PCR reads anew with MiXCR; each CDR3 protein has one entry. The table lists hundreds of thousands of distinct CDR3 sequences, 13% to 15% of them singletons. This chain connects TRBV20-1 to TRBJ1-6; D is undetermined. Source material: blood, either unsorted or a sorted T cell fraction (not recorded which). The sequence was obtained from a human donor who was either an allogeneic HSCT recipient or a stem cell or donor lymphocyte infusion donor (not recorded which). It is not recorded whose cells these are; they may come from a transplant donor. Written as DNA, the CDR3 is TGCAGTGTCCCGCAACACAGTGGGAATTCACCCCTCCACTTT. Protein: CSVPQHSGNSPLHF.